The clone carrying this T cell receptor (beta chain) has only a few counts. Its target is unknown. This record comes from a study of beta chain features in type 1 diabetes. Study-wide context: Healthy donors and patients had similar age, gender and cell yields.

Purity exceeded 95% in all sorted populations. Sequenced material consisted of expressed TCRB transcripts (all of the isolated RNA was reverse transcribed). Clones were sequenced by immunoSEQ multiplex PCR, and TCRdb holds only the in-frame ones, with some missing. Of 200,000 to 250,000 clones detected, 25% to 30% appear once; the ten largest clones hold approximately 4%. Study observations and caveats: Amplification by PCR could prefer shorter templates, with the same effect in patients and controls.

The sequence derives from a man aged 25-40 years in good health. The sample consisted of central memory CD4+ T cells from blood.

In nucleotides, the CDR3 is TGTGCCAGCAGCCAAGTGGGGACAGGAGGGGATGAGCAGTTCTTC. This gives the protein CASSQVGTGGDEQFF. V is TRBV4-2 and J is TRBJ2-1, with 8 bases that match TRBD1. Germline values: CDR1 LGHNA, CDR2 YNFKEQ. This CDR3 is built from 15 residues. The V gene end was trimmed by 1 base and the J gene end by 8 bases; junction bases not matched to a gene: 7.